The 26 T cell receptor beta chains listed next were all sequenced from one sample in a study of PD-1 blockade in classical Hodgkin lymphoma. Libraries were prepared by immunoSEQ multiplex PCR; TCRdb keeps only in-frame clonotypes and omits some of them. The data show about 97,000 clones, with approximately 80% seen just once and more than 9% held by the top ten. Each patient's relapse followed autologous stem cell transplantation, and brentuximab vedotin exposure varied. The sample consisted of peripheral blood mononuclear cells (PBMCs), taken at baseline. The source is a human donor with classical Hodgkin lymphoma.

The V and J genes are TRBV10-3 and TRBJ2-7; D possibly corresponds to TRBD1 (6 bases). The V gene lost 8 bases and the J gene lost 2 bases, with 10 bases spanning the gap. The CDR3 is made up of 12 amino acids. Per germline, CDR1 ENHRY and CDR2 SYGVKD. The chain's CDR3 is CAIGRGPYEQYF. In nucleotides, the CDR3 is TGTGCCATCGGCAGGGGACCCTACGAGCAGTACTTC.

The V and J genes are TRBV7-2 and TRBJ2-7; perhaps D is TRBD1 or TRBD2 (5 bases each). Germline V gene data show CDR1 as SGHTA and CDR2 as FQGNSA. The V end lost 9 bases, the J end lost 3 bases, and 21 bases lay between the germline ends. This CDR3 has 15 residues. The CDR3, as DNA: TGTGCCAGTATGACAGTCTGGTTGAGGGACTACGAGCAGTACTTC. Its translation: CASMTVWLRDYEQYF.

This chain uses TRBV6-1 with TRBJ1-3; D is unresolved. Germline loops: CDR1 MNHNS, CDR2 SASEGT. This CDR3 has 14 residues. The V end was cut by 1 base, the J end by 9 bases, with 13 bases between. CDR3 sequence: CASSEGDFGGTIYF. The CDR3 DNA sequence: TGTGCCAGCAGTGAAGGGGATTTCGGTGGCACCATATATTTT.

Many counts were recorded for this clone. The V and J genes are TRBV5-1 and TRBJ1-2; D ambiguous. The germline V gene has CDR1 SGHRS and CDR2 YFSETQ. The length of the CDR3 is 15 residues. V was pared by 4 bases and J by 4 bases, with 17 bases between. CDR3 loop: CASSLGQATGYGYTF. The CDR3 region has the DNA TGCGCCAGCAGCCTCGGCCAAGCCACCGGCTATGGCTACACCTTC. The whole variable domain, filled in from reference TRBV5-1 and TRBJ1-2, reads KAGVTQTPRYLIKTRGQQVTLSCSPISGHRSVSWYQQTPGQGLQFLFEYFSETQRNKGNFPGRFSGRQFSNSRSEMNVSTLELGDSALYLCASSLGQATGYGYTFGSGTRLTVV.

This chain joins TRBV7-9 and TRBJ2-1; TRBD2 matches at 8 bases. With V trimmed by 5 bases and J by 3 bases, 9 bases remained unmatched. Germline V gene data show CDR1 as SEHNR and CDR2 as FQNEAQ (reference sequence). The CDR3 is made up of 16 amino acids. The CDR3 bases are TGTGCCAGCAGCCGAAAGCGGGAGCTAAGCTACAATGAGCAGTTCTTC. Translated, it gives CASSRKRELSYNEQFF.

J is TRBJ2-1 and V is TRBV9, with 7 bases aligning to TRBD2. Unmatched junction bases numbered 4, after V lost 2 bases and J lost 2 bases. The CDR3 runs 15 residues. In germline, CDR1 is SGDLS, CDR2 YYNGEE. The CDR3 coding sequence is TGTGCCAGCAGCGTCCTAGCGGAGACCTACAATGAGCAGTTCTTC. This translates into CASSVLAETYNEQFF.

The CDR3, as DNA: TGCGCCATTGACGGGGGCGGGAGGGCCTTCAACCCAAACGAGCAGTTCTTC. Translation: CAIDGGGRAFNPNEQFF. This sequence joins TRBV10-1 and TRBJ2-1; TRBD2 matches 9 bases. From germline, CDR1 is WNHNN and CDR2 SYGVQD (reference sequence). J lost 10 bases, V lost 10 bases, and 23 bases had no gene match. There are 17 residues in the CDR3.

The chain combines TRBV28 with TRBJ2-3; 7 bases agree with TRBD1. V was clipped by 6 bases and J by 0 bases; unmatched bases: 6. This CDR3 has 15 amino acids. Germline V gene sequence: CDR1 MDHEN, CDR2 SYDVKM. The CDR3: CASRAQGRSTDTQYF. CDR3 nucleotide sequence: TGTGCCAGCAGAGCACAGGGGCGTAGCACAGATACGCAGTATTTT. Full variable domain (rest looked up from reference TRBV28 and TRBJ2-3): DVKVTQSSRYLVKRTGEKVFLECVQDMDHENMFWYRQDPGLGLRLIYFSYDVKMKEKGDIPEGYSVSREKKERFSLILESASTNQTSMYLCASRAQGRSTDTQYFGPGTRLTVL.

The J gene is TRBJ2-3, the V gene TRBV9; D is ambiguous. The CDR3 covers 15 residues. Germline V gene data show CDR1 as SGDLS and CDR2 as YYNGEE. The V end lost 0 bases, the J end lost 1 base, and 9 bases lay between the germline ends. For the CDR3, the DNA is TGTGCCAGCAGCGTAGAGCCAATCCGCACAGATACGCAGTATTTT. This encodes CASSVEPIRTDTQYF.

The chain recombines TRBV7-8 with TRBJ1-1; 7 bases agree with TRBD1. V shed 0 bases, J shed 5 bases, and the junction held 6 bases outside the gene matches. The CDR3 is 15 amino acids. The germline V gene encodes CDR1 SGHVS and CDR2 FQNEAQ. The CDR3 reads CASSLAAGGETEAFF. The CDR3 nucleotides are TGTGCCAGCAGCTTAGCGGCAGGGGGAGAGACTGAAGCTTTCTTT.

The V gene is TRBV27, the J gene TRBJ1-2, with unresolved D. The V end was cut by 2 bases, the J end by 4 bases, with 8 bases between. The V gene's germline CDR1 is MNHEY and CDR2 SMNVEV (reference sequence). The CDR3 spans 13 residues. CDR3: CASSLRGGYGYTF. CDR3 in DNA: TGTGCCAGCAGTTTACGAGGAGGCTATGGCTACACCTTC.

This chain connects TRBV5-4 to TRBJ2-7; TRBD2 matches at 8 bases. The germline V gene encodes CDR1 SGHNT and CDR2 YYREEE (reference sequence). The trim removed 5 bases at V and 5 bases at J, leaving 6 bases unmatched. The CDR3 has 13 residues. CDR3 in DNA: TGTGCCAGCAGTTCGACTAGCGAGAACGAGCAGTACTTC. It specifies CASSSTSENEQYF. Filled out from reference TRBV5-4 and TRBJ2-7, the complete variable domain reads ETGVTQSPTHLIKTRGQQVTLRCSSQSGHNTVSWYQQALGQGPQFIFQYYREEENGRGNFPPRFSGLQFPNYSSELNVNALELDDSALYLCASSSTSENEQYFGPGTRLTVT.

The V and J genes are TRBV5-1 and TRBJ2-1; D not resolved. This CDR3 is 14 amino acids long. Germline V gene lookup returns CDR1 SGHRS and CDR2 YFSETQ. With 5 bases removed from V and 5 bases from J, the gap between germline ends came to 14 bases. This CDR3 is CASSLATVNNEQFF. The CDR3 nucleotides are TGCGCCAGCAGTCTCGCGACGGTCAACAATGAGCAGTTCTTC.

V gene TRBV6-1 combines with J gene TRBJ1-5, with D tentatively TRBD1 (6 bases). Germline values: CDR1 MNHNS, CDR2 SASEGT. The CDR3 consists of 14 residues. V lost 3 bases and J 5 bases, leaving 11 bases between the germline ends. CDR3 sequence (DNA): TGTGCCAGCAGTGAGGACTACAGGGATCAGCCCCAGCATTTT. Translation gives CASSEDYRDQPQHF.

This chain joins TRBV7-8 and TRBJ2-1; 7 bases map to TRBD2. V shed 0 bases, J shed 2 bases, and the junction held 4 bases outside the gene matches. Germline V lookup: CDR1 SGHVS, CDR2 FQNEAQ. The length of the CDR3 is 16 residues. The CDR3: CASSLAVLAAYNEQFF. CDR3 DNA sequence: TGTGCCAGCAGCTTAGCGGTCCTAGCGGCCTACAATGAGCAGTTCTTC.

This sequence joins TRBV10-3 and TRBJ2-2; possible D gene TRBD2, 5 bases. This CDR3 comprises 13 residues. From germline, CDR1 is ENHRY and CDR2 SYGVKD. The CDR3 DNA sequence: TGTGCTGTGGCGGGCGGATCCACCGGGGAGCTGTTTTTT. It specifies CAVAGGSTGELFF.

The chain combines TRBV19 with TRBJ2-7, with 11 bases identical to TRBD2. Losses at the gene ends were 5 bases for V and 2 bases for J; bases not matched to a gene: 2. Germline CDR1 and CDR2: LNHDA and SQIVND (reference sequence). The CDR3 runs 14 residues. CDR3 in DNA: TGTGCCAGTAGTCAGGGACTAGCGGCCTACGAGCAGTACTTC. Amino acid sequence: CASSQGLAAYEQYF.

V usage is TRBV7-3 and J usage is TRBJ2-3; D gene unclear. The germline gives CDR1 SGHTA, CDR2 FQGTGA. The CDR3 spans 12 residues. The germline V and J ends were trimmed by 4 bases and 2 bases, with 4 bases remaining between them. As DNA, the CDR3 is TGTGCCAGCAGCTCCAACACAGATACGCAGTATTTT. It encodes CASSSNTDTQYF. Drawing the rest from reference TRBV7-3 and TRBJ2-3, the complete variable domain is GAGVSQTPSNKVTEKGKYVELRCDPISGHTALYWYRQSLGQGPEFLIYFQGTGAADDSGLPNDRFFAVRPEGSVSTLKIQRTERGDSAVYLCASSSNTDTQYFGPGTRLTVL.

The chain is built from TRBV6-5 and TRBJ2-7; a weak D match, TRBD2 (5 bases). V dropped 5 bases and J dropped 2 bases, with 13 bases sitting between them. The length of the CDR3 is 14 residues. Per germline, CDR1 MNHEY and CDR2 SVGAGI. The CDR3 coding sequence is TGTGCCAGCAGTCTCGACTACCCCGCCTACGAGCAGTACTTC. The encoded protein is CASSLDYPAYEQYF.

The CDR3 bases are TGTGCCAGCAGAAATCGGGAAGGCTATGGCTACACCTTC. Protein sequence: CASRNREGYGYTF. The chain couples TRBV19 to TRBJ1-2, with D unresolved. The germline gives CDR1 LNHDA, CDR2 SQIVND (reference sequence). Between the trimmed V and J ends, which lost 9 bases and 4 bases, there was a span of 15 bases. The length of the CDR3 is 13 residues.

This clone appeared a few times. The rearrangement joins TRBV20-1 to TRBJ2-5; D uncertain. V lost 6 bases and J 5 bases, leaving 10 bases between the germline ends. The CDR3 length is 11 residues. Per the germline V gene, CDR1 is DFQATT and CDR2 is SNEGSKA (reference sequence). This CDR3 is CSADPGETQYF. The CDR3 DNA reads as TGCAGTGCCGACCCCGGGGAGACCCAGTACTTC.

The genes are TRBV7-9 and TRBJ2-7, with D maybe TRBD2 (5 bases). V lost 4 bases to trimming and J lost 4 bases, with 11 bases between them. The CDR3 runs 13 residues. Germline values: CDR1 SEHNR, CDR2 FQNEAQ (reference sequence). The CDR3 nucleotides are TGTGCCAGCAGCTCTCAGAGGGAATACGAGCAGTACTTC. This encodes CASSSQREYEQYF.

V usage is TRBV11-2 and J usage is TRBJ2-7, with a possible D match to TRBD2 (6 bases). Germline CDR1 reads SGHAT; CDR2 reads FQNNGV. Deletions cut 5 bases from V and 4 bases from J, with 18 bases between. This CDR3 contains 15 residues. The CDR3 region has the DNA TGTGCCAGCAGCCCGTGGAGGGGCCAACCTTACGAGCAGTACTTC. Translation: CASSPWRGQPYEQYF.

This chain uses TRBV5-4 with TRBJ1-2, with TRBD1 matching 7 bases. The junction had 9 bases not matched to a gene; V was cut back by 4 bases and J by 6 bases. The CDR3 has 14 residues. Per germline, CDR1 SGHNT and CDR2 YYREEE (reference sequence). CDR3 coding DNA: TGTGCCAGCAGCCGCCGACAGGGTTCGAATGGCTACACCTTC. Protein sequence: CASSRRQGSNGYTF.

This chain joins TRBV10-3 and TRBJ2-7; 8 nucleotides align to TRBD2. In germline, CDR1 is ENHRY, CDR2 SYGVKD. Trimming removed 5 bases from V and 5 bases from J; junction bases left unmatched: 2. The CDR3 loop spans 12 amino acids. This chain's CDR3 is CAISLSGNEQYF. CDR3 DNA sequence: TGTGCCATCAGTCTTAGCGGGAACGAGCAGTACTTC.

The chain carries TRBV5-3 and TRBJ2-7; unclear D gene. TRBV5-3 is an ORF, with its function uncertain. The V gene lost 4 bases and the J gene lost 0 bases, with 20 bases spanning the gap. This CDR3 comprises 17 residues. In DNA, the CDR3 is TGTGCCAGAAGCCGATCCACTTACGAGGTAAGCTCCTACGAGCAGTACTTC. As protein: CARSRSTYEVSSYEQYF.